Listed here is a single T cell receptor (beta chain). Its antigen is still unknown. No clone much larger than this one lies a single base away; base qualities are absent. This entry comes from a study of T cell changes during pregnancy in multiple sclerosis (dated by TCRdb to about 2019). About the full investigation: Changes in the T cell repertoire over the course of pregnancy were examined in this study in women with multiple sclerosis.

Libraries were prepared through the immunoSEQ multiplex PCR assay. The immuneACCESS repertoire file appears here via TCRdb, limited to in-frame rearrangements. These files lack a portion of the clones; in checked studies, under half of the deficit traces to unresolved V genes, and the cause of the others is not known. The sample yields about 120,000 clones; about 94% were counted once. 6.2% of the sample is taken by the ten largest. After removal of 4 bases from V and 5 bases from J, the junction retains 7 bases not matched to a gene. Counted from cysteine to phenylalanine, this CDR3 has 16 amino acids. Solely the CDR3 DNA is kept, with 48 bases framed from the first base. Based on the germline V gene (reference sequence), the CDR1 and CDR2 sequences are LNHDA and SQIVND.

The sequence was collected from a female donor with multiple sclerosis, enrolled in a pregnancy study. The input for sequencing was peripheral blood, taken before pregnancy. The chain links TRBV19 with TRBJ2-1; TRBD2 fits 11 bases in the junction. Here is the DNA: TGTGCCAGTAGTAAATGGGGACTAGCGGAGCACAATGAGCAGTTCTTC. It encodes CASSKWGLAEHNEQFF.